A single sample gave rise to the 6 T cell receptor beta chains below, sequenced in a study of cytotoxic CD8 clonotypes in ibrutinib-treated CLL. The repertoire was sequenced with immunoSEQ multiplex PCR; TCRdb's copy has only in-frame clones and lacks some. The sample lists approximately 340,000 clones; roughly 70% were seen once. The specimen was PBMCs, collected after 36 months of ibrutinib treatment. The receptor source for this set is a human donor with chronic lymphocytic leukemia.

The rearrangement uses TRBV7-9 and TRBJ2-2; unclear D gene. This CDR3 is built from 16 residues. V was trimmed by 4 bases and J by 3 bases, leaving 15 bases between them. Germline V lookup: CDR1 SEHNR, CDR2 FQNEAQ (reference sequence). The CDR3: CASSSRLGQYTGELFF. For the CDR3, the DNA is TGTGCCAGCAGCTCTAGGCTCGGTCAATACACCGGGGAGCTGTTTTTT.

J is TRBJ1-2 and V is TRBV18; D call uncertain. CDR1 and CDR2 from the germline V gene are KGHSH and LQKENI. V was trimmed by 5 bases and J by 8 bases, leaving 15 bases between them. The CDR3 covers 13 residues. The CDR3 coding sequence is TGTGCCAGCTCAGCCGGGTCCCCACGAGGCTACACCTTC. The encoded protein is CASSAGSPRGYTF.

This chain joins TRBV5-1 and TRBJ2-4, with a possible D match to TRBD1 (6 bases). The germline V gene has CDR1 SGHRS and CDR2 YFSETQ. V was shortened by 4 bases and J by 0 bases, with 14 bases between the two germline ends. CDR3 length equals 16 residues. CDR3 DNA: TGCGCCAGCAGCCTAAACAGACAGGCAGCCAAAAACATTCAGTACTTC. Its translation: CASSLNRQAAKNIQYF.

This sequence joins TRBV5-4 and TRBJ1-3; D perhaps matches TRBD1 (5 bases). Trimming took off 4 bases at V and 4 bases at J, with 15 bases between the two ends. The germline V gene has CDR1 SGHNT and CDR2 YYREEE (reference sequence). The length of the CDR3 is 15 residues. Written as DNA, the CDR3 is TGTGCCAGCAGCCATGGGACGGGCCGGGGAAACACCATATATTTT. It encodes CASSHGTGRGNTIYF.

There are a few counts of this clone. The gene calls are TRBV28 and TRBJ1-1, with a possible D match to TRBD1 (5 bases). Germline loops: CDR1 MDHEN, CDR2 SYDVKM. The ends were cut back, 5 bases at V and 4 bases at J, with 17 bases in the middle. The CDR3 has 15 residues. CDR3 bases: TGTGCCAGCAGTCCCGGAGTTAGAAGGGGCACTGAAGCTTTCTTT. Translated: CASSPGVRRGTEAFF.

This rearrangement joins TRBV18 to TRBJ1-3; D is possibly TRBD1 (6 bases). The CDR3 loop spans 16 amino acids. Germline CDR1 KGHSH, CDR2 LQKENI. The V and J ends lost 3 bases and 0 bases respectively, with 12 bases between them. This chain's CDR3 is CASSPYRVPSGNTIYF. CDR3 coding DNA: TGTGCCAGCTCACCTTACAGGGTACCCTCTGGAAACACCATATATTTT.